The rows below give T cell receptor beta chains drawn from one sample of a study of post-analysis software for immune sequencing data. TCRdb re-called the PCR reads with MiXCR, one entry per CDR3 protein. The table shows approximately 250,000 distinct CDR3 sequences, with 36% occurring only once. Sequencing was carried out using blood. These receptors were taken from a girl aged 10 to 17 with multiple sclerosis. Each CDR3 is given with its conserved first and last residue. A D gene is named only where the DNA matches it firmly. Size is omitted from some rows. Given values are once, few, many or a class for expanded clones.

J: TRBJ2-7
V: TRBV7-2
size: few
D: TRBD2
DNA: TGTGCCAGCAGCTTAAAAGCGGGAAACTTCAATGAGCAGTACTTC
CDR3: CASSLKAGNFNEQYF

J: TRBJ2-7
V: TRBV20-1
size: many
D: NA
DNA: TGCAGTGCTAAAAGGGGGAACGAGCAGTACTTC
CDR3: CSAKRGNEQYF

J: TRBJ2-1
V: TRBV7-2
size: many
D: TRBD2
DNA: TGTGCCAGCAGCTATGCCGGGACTAGCGGGACTAGGAACAATGAGCAGTTCTTC
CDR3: CASSYAGTSGTRNNEQFF

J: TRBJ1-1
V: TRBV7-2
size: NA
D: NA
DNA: TGTGCCAGCAGCTTAGCCCCAGGGGTGAACACTGAAGCTTTCTTT
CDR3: CASSLAPGVNTEAFF

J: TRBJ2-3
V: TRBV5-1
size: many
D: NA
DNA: TGCGCCAGCAGCTTGGGAATGGATTGGAGCACAGATACGCAGTATTTT
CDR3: CASSLGMDWSTDTQYF

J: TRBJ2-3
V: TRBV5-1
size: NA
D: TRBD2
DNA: TGCGCCAGCAGCCTGGGACTAGCGGGGGGGGACTTCGATACGCAGTATTTT
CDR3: CASSLGLAGGDFDTQYF

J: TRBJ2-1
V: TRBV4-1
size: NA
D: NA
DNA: TGCGCCAGCAGCCACCCGGACGGATACAATGAGCAGTTCTTC
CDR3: CASSHPDGYNEQFF

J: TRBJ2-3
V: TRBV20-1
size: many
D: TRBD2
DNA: TGCAGTGCCCCCTGGCGGGAGAGCTCAGATACGCAGTATTTT
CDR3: CSAPWRESSDTQYF

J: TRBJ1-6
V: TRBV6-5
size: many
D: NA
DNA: TGTGCCAGCGGCCCCCGGCGGGACAAAAAGGAAACCCTCCACTTT
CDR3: CASGPRRDKKETLHF

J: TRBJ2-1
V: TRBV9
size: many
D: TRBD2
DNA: TGTGCCAGCAGCGTCGGACTAGCGGGAGGGCCCTACAATGAGCAGTTCTTC
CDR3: CASSVGLAGGPYNEQFF

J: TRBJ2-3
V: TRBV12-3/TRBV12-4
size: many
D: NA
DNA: TGTGCCAGCAGTCCCGAATGGTGGACCAGCACAGATACGCAGTATTTT
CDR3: CASSPEWWTSTDTQYF

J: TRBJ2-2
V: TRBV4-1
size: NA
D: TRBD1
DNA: TGCGCCAGCAGCCCAGTATACGGGACAGGGGTCACCGGGGAGCTGTTTTTT
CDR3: CASSPVYGTGVTGELFF

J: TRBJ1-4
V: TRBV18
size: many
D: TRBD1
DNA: TGTGCCAGCTCACCCGCGGGACAGGATAATGAAAAACTGTTTTTT
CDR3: CASSPAGQDNEKLFF

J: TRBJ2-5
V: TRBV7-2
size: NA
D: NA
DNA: TGTGCCAGCAGCCTGCGATACAGGGTCAATGAGCAGTACTTC
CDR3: CASSLRYRVNEQYF

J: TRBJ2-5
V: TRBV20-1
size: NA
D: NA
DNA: TGCAGTGCTCGTGCCAGACTGACCAGGACGGGAGTCCAAGAGACCCAGTACTTC
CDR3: CSARARLTRTGVQETQYF

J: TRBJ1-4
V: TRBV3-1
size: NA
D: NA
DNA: TGTGCCAGCAGCCAGCCCAAAGATGGGCAACTGTTTTTT
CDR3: CASSQPKDGQLFF

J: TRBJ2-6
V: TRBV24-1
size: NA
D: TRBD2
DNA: TGTGCCACCAGTGACGGGACTAGCGGGAGCTTAAGCTCTGGGGCCAACGTCCTGACTTTC
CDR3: CATSDGTSGSLSSGANVLTF

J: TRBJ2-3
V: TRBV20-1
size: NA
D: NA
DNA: TGCAGTGCCACTGAACAGGAAGATACGCAGTATTTT
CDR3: CSATEQEDTQYF

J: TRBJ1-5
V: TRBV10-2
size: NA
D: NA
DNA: TGCGCCACCTTGGACGGCGATCAGCCCCAGCATTTT
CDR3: CATLDGDQPQHF

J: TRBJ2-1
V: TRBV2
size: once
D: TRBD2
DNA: TGTGTCGGAAGCAGCGGGGGGGCCTACAATGAGCAGTGCTTC
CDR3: CVGSSGGAYNEQCF

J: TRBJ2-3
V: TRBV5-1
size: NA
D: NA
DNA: TGCGCCAGCAGCTCCAGCGGGTGGGATACGCAGTATTTT
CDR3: CASSSSGWDTQYF

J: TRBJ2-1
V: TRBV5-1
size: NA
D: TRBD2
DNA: TGCGCCAGCAGCTTAGGTGCGGGAGGGGGATCAAGTGAGCAGTTCTTC
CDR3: CASSLGAGGGSSEQFF

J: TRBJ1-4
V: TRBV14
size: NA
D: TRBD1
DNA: TGTGCCAGCAGCCCTGGACAGGGTTTCAGAAATGAAAAACTGTTTTTT
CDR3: CASSPGQGFRNEKLFF

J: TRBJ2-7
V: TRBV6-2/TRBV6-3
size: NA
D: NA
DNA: TGTGCCAGCAGTTACTCGACAGTGAACGAGCAGTACTTC
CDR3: CASSYSTVNEQYF

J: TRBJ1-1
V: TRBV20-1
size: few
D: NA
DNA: TGCAGTGCTAGAGATCCCAGGGGTTCCACTGAAGCTTTCTTT
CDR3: CSARDPRGSTEAFF

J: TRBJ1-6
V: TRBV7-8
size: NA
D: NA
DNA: TGTGCCAGCAGACCCCAGGGGAACTTCTATAATTCACCCCCCCACTTT
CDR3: CASRPQGNFYNSPPHF

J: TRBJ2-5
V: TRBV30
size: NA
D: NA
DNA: TGTGCCTGGAGTGCAGGGAAGGAGACCCAGTACTTC
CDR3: CAWSAGKETQYF

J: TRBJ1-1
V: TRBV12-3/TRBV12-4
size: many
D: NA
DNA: TGTGCCAGCAGTTTTGGGGACATAATGAACACTGAAGCTTTCTTT
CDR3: CASSFGDIMNTEAFF

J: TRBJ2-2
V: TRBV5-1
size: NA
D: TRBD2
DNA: TGCGCCAGCAGTTCTCGACTAGCGGCGAACACCGGGGAGCTGTTTTTT
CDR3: CASSSRLAANTGELFF

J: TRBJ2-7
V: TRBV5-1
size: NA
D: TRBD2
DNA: TGCGCCAGCAGCTTGGGAGGGCTAGCGGGCGAGCAGTACTTC
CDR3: CASSLGGLAGEQYF

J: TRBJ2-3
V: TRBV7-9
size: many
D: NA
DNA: TGTGCCAGCAGCTTTGGGACCAACACAGATACGCAGTATTTT
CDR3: CASSFGTNTDTQYF

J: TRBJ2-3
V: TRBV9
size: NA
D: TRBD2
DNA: TGTGCCGGCAGCGTAGGGCTAGCGGGAACTAGCACAGATACGCAGTATTTT
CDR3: CAGSVGLAGTSTDTQYF

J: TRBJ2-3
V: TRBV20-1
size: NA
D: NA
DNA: TGCAGTGCTAGCAGAGTTAGCACAGATACGCAGTATTTT
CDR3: CSASRVSTDTQYF

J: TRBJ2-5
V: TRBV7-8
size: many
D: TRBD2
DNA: TGTGCCAGCAGCTTATCCTTCGGGACTAGCGGGAGGCAAGAGACCCAGTACTTC
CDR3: CASSLSFGTSGRQETQYF

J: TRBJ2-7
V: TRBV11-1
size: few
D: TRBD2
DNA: TGTGCCAGCAGCTTAGTGGGCCGGGGGGCCTACGAGCAGTACTTC
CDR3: CASSLVGRGAYEQYF

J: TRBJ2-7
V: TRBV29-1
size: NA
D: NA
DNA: TGCAGCGTTGGGCCCCGGGCCAGCGGGTACGAGCAGTACTTC
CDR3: CSVGPRASGYEQYF

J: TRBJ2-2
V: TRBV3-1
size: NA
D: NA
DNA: TGTGCCAGCAGCCGACGGGTAGAAAATGGGGAGCTGTTTTTT
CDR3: CASSRRVENGELFF

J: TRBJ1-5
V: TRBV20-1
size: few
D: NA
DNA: TGCAATTTTATCGGACGGATCAATCAGCCCCAGCATTTT
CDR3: CNFIGRINQPQHF

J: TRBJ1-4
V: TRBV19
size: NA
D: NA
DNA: TGTGCCAGTAGGCCGCTGACAGGAGGTCTGTTTTTT
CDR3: CASRPLTGGLFF

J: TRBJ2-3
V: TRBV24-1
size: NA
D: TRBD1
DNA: TGTGCCACCAGTGACCGACTGGGACAGGGCCTTTTCCTCACAGATACGCAGTATTTT
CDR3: CATSDRLGQGLFLTDTQYF

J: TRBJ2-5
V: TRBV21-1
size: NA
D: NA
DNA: TGTGCCAGCAGCAAGAGGACCCAGTACTTC
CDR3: CASSKRTQYF

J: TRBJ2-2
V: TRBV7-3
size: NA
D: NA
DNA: TGTGCCAGCAGCCCACCTAGCAACACCGGGGAGCTGTTTTTT
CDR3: CASSPPSNTGELFF

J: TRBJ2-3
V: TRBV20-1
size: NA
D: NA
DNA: TGCAGTGCGGCTGGGGGGGCTCGCACAGATACGCAGTATTTT
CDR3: CSAAGGARTDTQYF

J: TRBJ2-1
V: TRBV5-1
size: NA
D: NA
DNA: TGCGCCAGCAACCGCGAGGGGGGCAATGAGCAGTTCTTC
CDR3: CASNREGGNEQFF

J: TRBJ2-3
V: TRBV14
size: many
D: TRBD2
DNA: TGTGCCAGCAGCCAAGATTTGGGACTAGCCTCAGATACGCAGTATTTT
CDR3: CASSQDLGLASDTQYF

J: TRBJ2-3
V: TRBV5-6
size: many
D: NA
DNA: TGTGCCAGCAGCTTGCCCCTCAGGGACACAGATACGCAGTATTTT
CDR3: CASSLPLRDTDTQYF

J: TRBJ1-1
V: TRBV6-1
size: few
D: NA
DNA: TGTGCCAGCGGGGGGGGGCTGGCGGGGAACACTGAAGCTTTCTTT
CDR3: CASGGGLAGNTEAFF

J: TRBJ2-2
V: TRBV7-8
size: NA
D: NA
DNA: TGTGCCAGCAGCTTGGGTACGACTAGGATTAACACCGGGGAGCTGTTTTTT
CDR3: CASSLGTTRINTGELFF